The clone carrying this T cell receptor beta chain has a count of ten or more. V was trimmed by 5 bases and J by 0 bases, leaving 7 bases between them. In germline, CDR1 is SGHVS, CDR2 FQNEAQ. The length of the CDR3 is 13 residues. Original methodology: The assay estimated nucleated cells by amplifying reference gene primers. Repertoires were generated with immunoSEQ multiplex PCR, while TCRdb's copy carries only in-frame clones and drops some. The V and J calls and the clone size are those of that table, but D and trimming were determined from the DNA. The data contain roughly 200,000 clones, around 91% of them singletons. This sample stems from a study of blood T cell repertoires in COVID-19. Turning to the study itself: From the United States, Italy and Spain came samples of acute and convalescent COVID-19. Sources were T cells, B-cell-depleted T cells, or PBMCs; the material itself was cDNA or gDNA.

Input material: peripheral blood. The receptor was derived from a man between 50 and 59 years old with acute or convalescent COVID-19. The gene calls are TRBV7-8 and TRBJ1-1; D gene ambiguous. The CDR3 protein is CASSRGLNTEAFF. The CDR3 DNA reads TGTGCCAGCAGCCGTGGGCTGAACACTGAAGCTTTCTTT.